This T cell receptor (beta chain) came from a study of cytomegalovirus exposure and HLA in healthy donors (dated by TCRdb to 2017 to 2019). For the wider study: An earlier analysis of some 600 of the donors reported 276 Gb of sequence data and some 110 million unique TCR beta sequences obtained from around 170 million T cells. Roughly 300 gigabases of sequencing data and some 85 million unique TCR sequences were included in an early release covering roughly 600 HLA-typed donors. Among the roughly 400 genotyped donors, approximately 76% belonged to the genetic ancestry cluster associated with self-reported Caucasian donors. The study was designed to test whether signatures of past pathogen exposure could be identified by cataloging public T cell receptors. The study used immunosequencing to profile the T cell repertoires of about 670 subjects and linked those repertoires to cytomegalovirus serostatus. A separate validation cohort of some 130 different subjects was used in addition to the approximately 700-subject first cohort. To predict cytomegalovirus infection status, the study combined high-throughput TCR immunosequencing, statistical association of individual TCRs with disease status, and machine learning. A later analysis re-examined previously published TCR beta repertoires from several hundred donors and added high-resolution HLA genotyping to investigate patterns of TCR occurrence. The later analysis used no new phenotypic data to find candidate immune exposures, relying instead on TCR beta sequences and their occurrence across donors. To decide whether each TCR beta V gene segment behaved as functional or pseudogenic, an earlier analysis of some 600 of the donors relied on high-throughput TCR beta sequencing. Donor age, sex, ethnicity and CMV serostatus were compiled alongside the repertoire data. In a later genetic analysis, genome-wide SNP genotypes for about three fifths of the roughly 670 donors were used, and that subset was treated as a discovery cohort. All discovery cohort repertoires had been generated on a single sequencing platform. Both class I and class II loci were covered by HLA typing, at four-digit resolution. Typing coverage varied by locus: about 620-640 donors for A, B, C, DRB1 and DQB1; more than 500 for DQA1; more than 600 for DPA1; 450 to 480 for DPB1. About five DR-DQ haplotypes were handled as single units for association and clustering, since linkage in the cohort was strong. On average, around 240,000 unique TCR beta nucleotide sequences were sequenced per donor among some 430 genotyped donors of the cohort, with roughly a sixth of those sequences being non-productive. Overall study results and their limits: A total of fewer than 200 TCR beta chains were listed by the study as associated with cytomegalovirus. A further reported finding was that TCR beta sequences accurately predicted the HLA-A and HLA-B alleles for most subjects in the first cohort. Correlated functional status among segregating V segments might be attributable to linkage disequilibrium, but an unknown experimental factor could not be ruled out. The authors suggested that the approach could potentially be extended to other disease states and immunological phenotypes. In a later analysis, several top co-occurrence clusters were reported to appear linked to parvovirus B19, influenza, CMV and Epstein-Barr virus. Most TCR sequences were seen in very few donors, while some public TCRs were found in many individuals. The classifier was reported to diagnose cytomegalovirus status with high specificity and sensitivity in both the original and validation cohorts. In a later analysis, HLA-associated TCR beta chains showed more clonal expansion and lower generation probabilities than non-associated chains that were equally common. In a later analysis, TCR association rates were found to vary across HLA loci, with the most associated TCRs seen for DRB1 alleles and the fewest for HLA-C alleles. Only TCR beta chains were sequenced in this cohort, and the absence of alpha or paired-chain data limited detectable features. When HLA alleles, especially DR and DQ, strongly co-occurred, TCR associations were difficult to assign to individual alleles. Most CMV-associated TCR beta chains appeared to be HLA-restricted in a later analysis, and the HLA associations seemed to be driven largely by CMV exposure. Broadly in line with IMGT annotations, most TCR beta V segments showed up in productive rearrangements about 87% or about 30% of the time in an earlier analysis of several hundred of the donors. Because HLA typing was unavailable for some donors at each locus, only the typed subset was used in association tests. CMV serostatus was the only immune exposure information available for the cohort. Some IMGT-functional V segments, including TRBV6-2 and TRBV6-3, could not be told apart with the 87-base-pair reads, so those segments were excluded. A later genetic analysis reported fewer N-insertions in productive TCRs among donors in an Asian-associated ancestry cluster than the 666-donor mean. Specific HLA alleles were associated with over 15,000 TCR beta sequences at a false discovery rate of 0.05 in a later analysis. A few of the identified cytomegalovirus-associated TCR beta chains were confirmed in vitro to be specific for cytomegalovirus antigens. V-gene and J-gene trimming of TCR beta chains was associated with a missense DCLRE1C variant in a later genetic analysis, and the association was replicated in an independent cohort. Sequencing depth was assumed to be roughly uniform across donors in the presence/absence analyses, though that assumption may not hold. Because counts were too low, seventeen rarely observed V segments, including chromosome 9 orphons, were excluded from the earlier analysis of 587 of the donors. A cluster of highly shared sequence variants was judged likely to represent a technical artifact of the sequencing pipeline.

The cohort consisted of fewer than 700 healthy bone marrow donors. Cohort members were all nominally healthy when sampled, although unrecorded immune exposures were likely present. The donor tested CMV seropositive, placing the donor among the roughly 300 seropositive members of the cohort. Every donor gave a peripheral blood sample, and the peripheral blood mononuclear cells from that sample were used for TCR beta sequencing. The Qiagen DNeasy Blood Extraction Kit was used to extract genomic DNA from the blood cell samples. At the junction V is shortened by 3 bases and J by 7 bases; bases outside the gene matches: 10. CDR1 and CDR2 were assigned from the germline V gene (reference sequence) as LNHDA and SQIVND. There are 16 amino acids in the CDR3, from cysteine to phenylalanine inclusive. Just the 48-base CDR3 DNA is kept, in frame starting at base 1. Note on this clone: It lacks a known antigen. Base qualities are missing; no much larger clone stands one base away.

Receptor libraries were prepared by the immunoSEQ multiplex PCR assay. The multiplex PCR relied on a mix of 60 forward primers for TCR Vbeta segments and 13 reverse primers for TCR Jbeta segments. The CDR3 region of rearranged TCR beta genes was amplified from genomic DNA with a multiplex PCR assay. Amplified TCR beta libraries were sequenced as 87-base-pair reads on the Illumina HiSeq System. On the study's bioinformatics: In a later analysis, roughly 80 million unique TCR beta chains were counted across the approximately 620 repertoires, and some 10 million of these chains were shared by at least two donors. Raw reads were error-corrected and collapsed into unique sequences with a nearest-neighbor algorithm that merged closely related sequences to remove PCR and sequencing errors. To assign V, D and J gene segments, CDR3 sequences were aligned to IMGT reference sequences. For a sequence to be retained, a match of at least six nucleotides to both a V gene segment and a J gene segment was required. A rearrangement counted as productive if the CDR3 had no stop codons and remained in frame with V and J, and every other rearrangement counted as non-productive. Following IMGT convention, CDR3 was defined as the stretch from the second conserved V-encoded cysteine up to the conserved J-encoded phenylalanine. In an earlier analysis of more than 550 of the donors, sequences lacking an unambiguous match to a single V gene segment were excluded. An earlier analysis of several hundred of the donors called V segments functional above 56.7% productive rearrangements and segregating when the between-donor standard deviation exceeded 5%. A statistical classification framework was developed to diagnose cytomegalovirus status using the catalog of TCR beta chain sequences. V and J gene assignment, in a later analysis, came from comparing TCR nucleotide sequences with IMGT/GENE-DB human TR gene sequences. Using the TCRdist pipeline, a later analysis assigned CDR3 sequences along with most-parsimonious VDJ recombination scenarios. In a later analysis, every TCR beta chain was defined by the combination of its CDR3 amino acid sequence and its V-gene family, and reads without a unique V-gene family were dropped. To address suspected cross-contamination and a sequencing artifact, a later analysis removed 550 to 750 highly shared, low-generation-probability nucleotide sequences. A later analysis calculated a clonal expansion index for each public chain from normalized within-repertoire ranks of inferred template counts. Generation probabilities in a later analysis came from a VDJ recombination model fitted to out-of-frame rearrangements, and those results were checked against IGoR. A later analysis scored TCR-TCR, TCR-HLA and TCR-CMV co-occurrence with hypergeometric tests, applying a repertoire-size bias correction to TCR pairs. To estimate false discovery rates, a later analysis permuted the HLA or CMV assignments 20 times. In a later analysis, co-occurring TCRs were grouped with DBSCAN, and TCRdist sequence similarity was added when clustering was performed within HLA-allele-positive subsets. Repertoires with fewer than 30,000 or more than 120,000 public chains were left out of co-occurrence clustering, as were four to six repertoires with anomalous nucleotide sharing. Held by TCRdb, this immuneACCESS table contains in-frame sequences only and omits some clones. Under half of the omission traces to an unresolved V gene where checked; the cause of the rest is unknown. The V and J calls and clone size come from that table; D and trimming were worked out from the DNA. The sample contains about 100,000 clones, more than 75% of them found a single time. Under 4.5% of the sample belongs to the ten largest clones.

The TCR originated in a woman aged 50 to 65 in good health and CMV-seropositive. Sequencing used PBMCs. Recombination joined TRBV19 with TRBJ1-4; TRBD1 lines up with 8 middle nucleotides. The DNA is TGTGCCAGTAGTATTCCCGGCAGGGGGCCAGGTGAAAAACTGTTTTTT. Its translation reads: CASSIPGRGPGEKLFF.